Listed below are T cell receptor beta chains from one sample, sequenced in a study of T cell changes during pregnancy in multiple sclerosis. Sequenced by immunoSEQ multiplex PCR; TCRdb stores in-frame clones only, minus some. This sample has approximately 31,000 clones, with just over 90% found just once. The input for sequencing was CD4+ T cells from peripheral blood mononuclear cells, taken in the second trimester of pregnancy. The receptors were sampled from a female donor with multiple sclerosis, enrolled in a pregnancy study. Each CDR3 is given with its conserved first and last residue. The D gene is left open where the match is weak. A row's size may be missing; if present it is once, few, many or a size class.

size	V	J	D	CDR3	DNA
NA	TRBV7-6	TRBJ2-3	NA	CASSPQGTSDTQYF	TGTGCCAGCAGTCCTCAAGGGACTTCAGATACGCAGTATTTT
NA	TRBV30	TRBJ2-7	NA	CAWSEQDYEQYF	TGTGCCTGGAGTGAACAGGACTACGAGCAGTACTTC
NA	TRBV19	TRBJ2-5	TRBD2	CASSKTSVSQETQYF	TGTGCCAGTAGTAAGACTAGCGTTTCCCAAGAGACCCAGTACTTC
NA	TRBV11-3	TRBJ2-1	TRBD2	CASSAGVSSYNEQFF	TGTGCCAGTTCGGCGGGGGTTAGCTCCTACAATGAGCAGTTCTTC
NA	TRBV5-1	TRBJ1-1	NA	CASSLGGNTEAFF	TGCGCCAGCAGCTTGGGAGGGAACACTGAAGCTTTCTTT
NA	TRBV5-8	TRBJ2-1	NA	CASSKGDHYNEQFF	TGTGCCAGCAGCAAGGGAGATCACTACAATGAGCAGTTCTTC
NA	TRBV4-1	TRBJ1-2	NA	CASSESFYGYTF	TGCGCCAGCAGCGAAAGCTTCTATGGCTACACCTTC
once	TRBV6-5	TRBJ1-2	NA	CASSYERTSPNYGYTF	TGTGCCAGCAGTTACGAGCGGACGAGTCCTAACTATGGCTACACCTTC
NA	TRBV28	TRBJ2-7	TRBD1	CASSLPTGDSYEQYF	TGTGCCAGCAGTTTGCCGACAGGGGACTCCTACGAGCAGTACTTC
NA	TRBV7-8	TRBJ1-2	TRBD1	CASSLGTGGLGYGYTF	TGTGCCAGCAGCTTAGGAACAGGGGGGCTAGGCTATGGCTACACCTTC
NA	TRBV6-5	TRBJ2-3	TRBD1	CASSYSITGQGAEYF	TGTGCCAGCAGTTACTCGATAACGGGACAGGGGGCCGAGTATTTT
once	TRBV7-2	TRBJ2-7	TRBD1	CASSLKSGRGHEQYF	TGTGCCAGCAGCTTAAAATCTGGCAGGGGGCACGAGCAGTACTTC
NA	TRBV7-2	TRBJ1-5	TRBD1	CASSTGQGSQPQHF	TGTGCCAGCAGCACCGGACAGGGGAGTCAGCCCCAGCATTTT
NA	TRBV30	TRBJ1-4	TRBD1	CAWSRTGNEKLFF	TGTGCCTGGAGTCGGACAGGGAATGAAAAACTGTTTTTT
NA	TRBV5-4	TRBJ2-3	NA	CASSLIIAESTDTQYF	TGTGCCAGCAGCTTGATTATAGCGGAGAGCACAGATACGCAGTATTTT
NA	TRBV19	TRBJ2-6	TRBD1	CASSASRAGTGGRGANVLTF	TGTGCCAGTAGTGCTTCGCGGGCCGGGACAGGGGGCCGAGGGGCCAACGTCCTGACTTTC
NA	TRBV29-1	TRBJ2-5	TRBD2	CSANRDYRGTQYF	TGCAGCGCCAACCGGGACTACAGAGGGACCCAGTACTTC
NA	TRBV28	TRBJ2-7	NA	CASRTIQGIPYEQYF	TGTGCCAGCAGGACCATACAGGGTATCCCCTACGAGCAGTACTTC
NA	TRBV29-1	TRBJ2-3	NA	CSVDEGADTQYF	TGCAGCGTTGACGAGGGAGCAGATACGCAGTATTTT
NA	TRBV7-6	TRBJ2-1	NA	CASSFGGRTEQFF	TGTGCCAGCAGCTTCGGGGGGCGGACCGAGCAGTTCTTC